These T cell receptor beta chains were read from a single sample in a study of OX40 agonist ivuxolimab in advanced cancers. The repertoire was sequenced with immunoSEQ multiplex PCR; TCRdb's copy has only in-frame clones and lacks some. The sample lists 35,000 to 50,000 clones, approximately 91% occurring once. Material: CD4+ or CD8+ T cells sorted from blood, obtained in a trial of the OX40 agonist ivuxolimab. The receptor set was obtained from an adult with an advanced solid tumor such as melanoma, head and neck, liver or kidney cancer. Each CDR3 is given with its conserved first and last residue. D genes are given only for firm matches. The size of a clone is reported for some rows only, either as once, few or many, or as a class for expanded clones.

clone_size j_call v_call d_call cdr3_aa cdr3_nt
NA TRBJ2-7 TRBV30 TRBD1 CAWRGVNRGPEQYF TGTGCCTGGAGGGGAGTAAACAGGGGGCCCGAGCAGTACTTC
once TRBJ1-2 TRBV28 NA CASSLRQGWGYTF TGTGCCAGCAGTTTAAGGCAGGGCTGGGGCTACACCTTC
NA TRBJ2-1 TRBV19 NA CASSIQSSYNEQFF TGTGCCAGTAGTATCCAGAGCTCCTACAATGAGCAGTTCTTC
NA TRBJ1-1 TRBV7-8 NA CASSLVGNTEAFF TGTGCCAGCAGCTTAGTTGGGAACACTGAAGCTTTCTTT
NA TRBJ1-1 TRBV29-1 NA CSVGAVLRRTEAFF TGCAGCGTTGGGGCAGTATTGCGCCGGACTGAAGCTTTCTTT
NA TRBJ2-1 TRBV5-1 TRBD1 CASTQGTGLNNEQFF TGCGCCAGCACTCAGGGGACAGGCCTTAACAATGAGCAGTTCTTC
NA TRBJ2-5 TRBV6-6 NA CASSQVGSRETQYF TGTGCCAGCAGTCAGGTGGGATCTAGAGAGACCCAGTACTTC
NA TRBJ2-6 TRBV11-2 NA CASSLNLANVLTF TGTGCCAGCAGCTTAAATCTGGCCAACGTCCTGACTTTC
NA TRBJ1-6 TRBV4-1 TRBD1 CASQDRGQAYNSPLHF TGCGCCAGCCAAGACAGGGGGCAGGCCTATAATTCACCCCTCCACTTT
NA TRBJ1-5 TRBV7-2 TRBD1 CASSFTGGGQPQHF TGTGCCAGCAGCTTTACAGGGGGCGGTCAGCCCCAGCATTTT
NA TRBJ2-7 TRBV27 TRBD2 CASSLSLAGGYEQYF TGTGCCAGCAGTTTATCACTAGCGGGAGGGTACGAGCAGTACTTC
few TRBJ2-5 TRBV23-1 NA CASSQSEGAIEETQYF TGCGCCAGCAGTCAATCGGAAGGGGCGATTGAAGAGACCCAGTACTTC
few TRBJ2-7 TRBV10-3 NA CAISEGAGRRYEQYF TGTGCCATCAGTGAAGGGGCAGGGAGGCGGTACGAGCAGTACTTC
NA TRBJ2-7 TRBV5-1 NA CASSLETQYEQYF TGCGCCAGCAGCTTGGAGACTCAGTACGAGCAGTACTTC